What follows are 28 T cell receptor beta chains derived from one specimen sequenced in a study of blood T cell repertoires in COVID-19. Method: immunoSEQ multiplex PCR; TCRdb's copy keeps in-frame clones and lacks some. The table includes roughly 410,000 clones, around 87% detected once. Sequencing was performed on peripheral blood. These receptors were taken from an older woman with COVID-19, enrolled during active disease.

In this sample, this clone turned up once. The CDR3 DNA follows: TGTGCCAGCAGCGGATCTGTAACAGCACCCCTCCACTTT. Protein product: CASSGSVTAPLHF. The chain joins TRBV2 to TRBJ1-6; D call uncertain. The germline V and J ends were trimmed by 6 bases and 11 bases, with 14 bases remaining between them. There are 13 residues in the CDR3. Germline V lookup: CDR1 SNHLY, CDR2 FYNNEI.

The rearrangement uses TRBV4-1 and TRBJ1-2, with a possible D match to TRBD1 (6 bases). Germline lookup yields CDR1 MGHRA and CDR2 YSYEKL. The CDR3 sequence is 16 residues long. Trimming removed 0 bases at V and 5 bases at J, with 16 bases between. As DNA, the CDR3 is TGCGCCAGCAGCCAAGATATAAGGGGACAATATTATGGCTACACCTTC. The encoded protein is CASSQDIRGQYYGYTF.

This chain uses TRBV28 with TRBJ2-7; 7 nucleotides align to TRBD1. CDR3 length: 15 amino acids. J gave up 4 bases and V 8 bases, and 14 bases lay outside the gene matches. Per germline, CDR1 MDHEN and CDR2 SYDVKM. As DNA, the CDR3 is TGTGCCAGCGACCCCGGGACAGAGAGTTCTTACGAGCAGTACTTC. Translated, it gives CASDPGTESSYEQYF.

This clone showed up just once. The chain joins TRBV4-1 to TRBJ2-3, with 9 bases lining up with TRBD2. The CDR3 loop spans 17 amino acids. The junction had 12 bases not matched to a gene; V was cut back by 1 base and J by 7 bases. Germline CDR1 MGHRA, CDR2 YSYEKL. For the CDR3, the DNA is TGCGCCAGCAGCCAAGTCCGCTCTAGCGGGGTGTTATATACGCAGTATTTT. As protein: CASSQVRSSGVLYTQYF.

This rearrangement joins TRBV6-5 to TRBJ2-3; tentatively, D is TRBD2 (5 bases). From germline, CDR1 is MNHEY and CDR2 SVGAGI. The CDR3 totals 14 residues. V dropped 6 bases and J dropped 1 base, with 11 bases sitting between them. The CDR3 region has the DNA TGTGCCAGCAGGCCCGGACTCGGCACAGATACGCAGTATTTT. Translated: CASRPGLGTDTQYF.

The chain is built from TRBV3-1 (or the pseudogene TRBV3-2) and TRBJ2-2; tentative D call: TRBD2 (7 bases). Germline V gene lookup returns CDR1 LGHDT and CDR2 YNNKEL (reference sequence). The V end lost 1 base, the J end lost 2 bases, and 20 bases lay between the germline ends. This CDR3 has 19 residues. CDR3: CASSQVRGRTDENTGELFF. Written as DNA, the CDR3 is TGTGCCAGCAGCCAAGTGCGGGGGAGGACAGACGAAAACACCGGGGAGCTGTTTTTT.

The table lists this clone with a few counts. The rearrangement uses TRBV5-1 and TRBJ2-3; tentative D call: TRBD2 (6 bases). Germline assignment: CDR1 SGHRS and CDR2 YFSETQ. V shed 0 bases and J shed 1 base, with 9 bases lying between them. The CDR3 is made up of 15 amino acids. The CDR3 loop reads CASSLVGGGTDTQYF. CDR3 nucleotide sequence: TGCGCCAGCAGCTTGGTCGGCGGGGGCACAGATACGCAGTATTTT.

The chain couples TRBV19 to TRBJ1-5; no clear D. The germline V and J ends were trimmed by 4 bases and 6 bases, with 10 bases remaining between them. Germline V lookup: CDR1 LNHDA, CDR2 SQIVND (reference sequence). This CDR3 has 13 amino acids. DNA for the CDR3: TGTGCCAGTAGTAGTGGCACGGGTCAGCCCCAGCATTTT. As protein: CASSSGTGQPQHF. Full variable domain (rest looked up from reference TRBV19 and TRBJ1-5): DGGITQSPKYLFRKEGQNVTLSCEQNLNHDAMYWYRQDPGQGLRLIYYSQIVNDFQKGDIAEGYSVSREKKESFPLTVTSAQKNPTAFYLCASSSGTGQPQHFGDGTRLSIL.

Written as DNA, the CDR3 is TGTGCCAGCAGTGTACAGGGTCGATCTCCCAATCAGCCCCAGCATTTT. Its protein product is CASSVQGRSPNQPQHF. J is TRBJ1-5 and V is TRBV28; maybe TRBD1 (6 bases). Trimming took 5 bases from V and 3 from J, leaving 17 bases between them. The CDR3 contains 16 residues. Germline V gene data show CDR1 as MDHEN and CDR2 as SYDVKM. Variable domain in full (rest from reference TRBV28 and TRBJ1-5): DVKVTQSSRYLVKRTGEKVFLECVQDMDHENMFWYRQDPGLGLRLIYFSYDVKMKEKGDIPEGYSVSREKKERFSLILESASTNQTSMYLCASSVQGRSPNQPQHFGDGTRLSIL.

This clone was picked up a small number of times. The chain's CDR3 is CASSPNVGHQSSYGYTF. CDR3 nucleotides: TGTGCCAGCTCACCAAATGTGGGACATCAATCTTCCTATGGCTACACCTTC. V usage is TRBV18 and J usage is TRBJ1-2; a possible D gene is TRBD1 (6 bases). CDR1 KGHSH and CDR2 LQKENI come from the germline V gene. Trimming removed 2 bases from V and 4 bases from J, with 20 bases in between. The CDR3 is 17 amino acids.

The J gene is TRBJ1-6, the V gene TRBV18; the D is unclear. This CDR3 contains 13 residues. Deletions cut 7 bases from V and 4 bases from J, with 8 bases between. Germline CDR1 reads KGHSH; CDR2 reads LQKENI. In nucleotides, the CDR3 is TGTGCCAGCTTACGGTTGTATAATTCACCCCTCCACTTT. It is translated as CASLRLYNSPLHF.

The V and J genes are TRBV7-8 and TRBJ2-1; perhaps TRBD2 as D (7 bases). Germline CDR1 is SGHVS and CDR2 is FQNEAQ. The ends were cut back, 5 bases at V and 2 bases at J, with 19 bases in the middle. The CDR3 is made up of 17 amino acids. CDR3 sequence: CASSPLGGRITYNEQFF. CDR3 in DNA: TGTGCCAGCAGCCCATTGGGGGGGCGAATCACCTACAATGAGCAGTTCTTC. Full variable domain (remainder filled in from reference TRBV7-8 and TRBJ2-1): GAGVSQSPRYKVAKRGQDVALRCDPISGHVSLFWYQQALGQGPEFLTYFQNEAQLDKSGLPSDRFFAERPEGSVSTLKIQRTQQEDSAVYLCASSPLGGRITYNEQFFGPGTRLTVL.

The V gene is TRBV3-1 (or the pseudogene TRBV3-2), the J gene TRBJ1-3; D gene unclear. Between the trimmed V and J ends, which lost 4 bases and 5 bases, there was a span of 15 bases. Germline CDR1 is LGHDT and CDR2 is YNNKEL (reference sequence). The CDR3 sequence is 15 residues long. The chain's CDR3 is CASSPNQRLRNTIYF. The DNA of the CDR3 is TGTGCCAGCAGCCCGAATCAGAGGCTAAGAAACACCATATATTTT.

This chain joins TRBV6-2 or TRBV6-3 and TRBJ2-7, with D uncertain. The CDR3 extends over 15 amino acids. Trimming took 0 bases from V and 5 from J, leaving 14 bases between them. CDR1 is MNHEY, CDR2 SVGEGT, per germline. The CDR3 DNA is TGTGCCAGCAGTTACTCGAGCCAACTTAGAAACGAGCAGTACTTC. Protein sequence: CASSYSSQLRNEQYF.

The J gene is TRBJ1-2, the V gene TRBV18; 7 positions agree with TRBD1. The CDR3 is 17 amino acids. Germline V CDR1 and CDR2: KGHSH, LQKENI. Trimming cost V 0 bases and J 2 bases; bases outside gene matches: 9. CDR3 protein: CASSPPYLVGGNYGYTF. In DNA, the CDR3 is TGTGCCAGCTCACCACCGTACTTGGTAGGGGGCAACTATGGCTACACCTTC.

CDR3 bases: TGTGCCAGTAGTGCCCCTGGTGTAAATGGGCCCTACAATGAGCAGTTCTTC. It specifies CASSAPGVNGPYNEQFF. The chain uses TRBV19 and TRBJ2-1; no clear D gene. V was pared by 5 bases and J by 2 bases, with 19 bases between. The CDR3 loop spans 17 amino acids. The germline gives CDR1 LNHDA, CDR2 SQIVND (reference sequence).

This sequence joins TRBV5-1 and TRBJ2-2, with 8 bases lining up with TRBD2. The CDR3 is 15 amino acids. With 4 bases clipped from V and 7 bases from J, the junction kept 9 bases outside the gene matches. The germline V gene encodes CDR1 SGHRS and CDR2 YFSETQ. Here the CDR3 DNA reads TGCGCCAGCAGCCCGGGAGGGGCGCAGAGCGGGGAGCTGTTTTTT. Amino acids: CASSPGGAQSGELFF.

The chain combines TRBV10-3 with TRBJ2-3, with TRBD2 matching over 12 bases. Trimming cost V 6 bases and J 2 bases; bases outside gene matches: 3. This CDR3 comprises 15 residues. Germline V gene sequence: CDR1 ENHRY, CDR2 SYGVKD. The CDR3 region has the DNA TGTGCCATCAGCCCTAGCGGGGGGGCCACAGATACGCAGTATTTT. Protein: CAISPSGGATDTQYF.

The chain uses TRBV6-5 and TRBJ2-3; 11 positions match TRBD2. This CDR3 has 16 amino acids. The V gene end was trimmed by 0 bases and the J gene end by 1 base; junction bases not matched to a gene: 0. Germline V gene data show CDR1 as MNHEY and CDR2 as SVGAGI. CDR3 DNA sequence: TGTGCCAGCAGTTACTCGACTAGCGGGGGCACAGATACGCAGTATTTT. It is translated as CASSYSTSGGTDTQYF.

The chain uses TRBV2 and TRBJ2-1; TRBD1 matches 9 bases. CDR1 is SNHLY and CDR2 is FYNNEI in the germline V gene. Unmatched junction bases numbered 15, after V lost 10 bases and J lost 8 bases. This CDR3 is built from 15 residues. In nucleotides, the CDR3 is TGTGCCACCATAGAGGGACAGGGTGTGATGGATGAGCAGTTCTTC. Its translation is CATIEGQGVMDEQFF.

V is TRBV2 and J is TRBJ1-2; 7 nucleotides match TRBD1. Losses at the gene ends were 3 bases for V and 8 bases for J; bases not matched to a gene: 6. Germline V lookup: CDR1 SNHLY, CDR2 FYNNEI. The CDR3 loop spans 13 amino acids. CDR3 in DNA: TGTGCCAGCAGTGAGACAGGGTACGGCGGCTACACCTTC. Translating gives CASSETGYGGYTF.

J is TRBJ2-2 and V is TRBV6-2 or TRBV6-3; 12 bases agree with TRBD1. Germline-derived CDR1 and CDR2 are MNHEY and SVGEGT. V shed 2 bases and J 9 bases; nucleotides not matched to a gene: 10. The CDR3 is 17 amino acids. CDR3 amino acids: CASSYVRAGTGGRELFF. The CDR3, as DNA: TGTGCCAGCAGTTACGTCAGGGCCGGGACAGGGGGCCGGGAGCTGTTTTTT.

The chain has TRBV30 and TRBJ2-5; D might be TRBD2 (5 bases). CDR3 size: 14 residues. V lost 6 bases and J 1 base, leaving 15 bases between the germline ends. CDR1 and CDR2 (germline): GTSNPN, SVGIG (reference sequence). The chain's CDR3 is CACQPWRAQETQYF. Written as DNA, the CDR3 is TGTGCCTGCCAACCTTGGCGGGCCCAAGAGACCCAGTACTTC.

Turning to this clone: The germline gene is not matched at one end of the junction; a read error may be the cause. The chain uses TRBV18 and TRBJ1-1; a possible D gene is TRBD1 (6 bases). This CDR3 spans 15 amino acids. The germline gives CDR1 KGHSH, CDR2 LQKENI. The CDR3 region has the DNA TGTGCCAGCTCACCTCTTGACGGGGGGGCCGGCCTGCGAATCTTT. Encoded protein: CASSPLDGGAGLRIF.

The CDR3 loop is CASSPADRISYEQYF. DNA of the CDR3: TGTGCCAGCTCACCAGCGGACAGAATCTCCTACGAGCAGTACTTC. The V gene is TRBV18, the J gene TRBJ2-7, with a possible D match to TRBD1 (6 bases). Trimming left V 2 bases short and J 0 bases short, with 11 bases between. This CDR3 has 15 residues. Germline V CDR1 and CDR2: KGHSH, LQKENI.

The chain carries TRBV9 and TRBJ2-3, with 11 bases that match TRBD2. The ends lost 0 bases at V and 4 bases at J; junction bases unmatched: 7. CDR3 length: 17 amino acids. Germline CDR1 SGDLS, CDR2 YYNGEE. CDR3 residues: CASSVGLAGGYSDTQYF. The CDR3 nucleotides read TGTGCCAGCAGCGTAGGTCTAGCGGGGGGCTATTCAGATACGCAGTATTTT.

The chain links TRBV5-6 to TRBJ1-1, with a weak D call TRBD1 (5 bases). Germline CDR1 and CDR2: SGHDT and YYEEEE. Trimming shortened V by 2 bases and J by 1 base, and 12 bases separated the two germline ends. CDR3 length: 15 residues. This chain's CDR3 is CASSFPGRSNTEAFF. CDR3 nucleotides: TGTGCCAGCAGCTTTCCAGGGCGTTCGAACACTGAAGCTTTCTTT.

V usage is TRBV6-1 and J usage is TRBJ1-4; TRBD1 is a possible D gene (6 bases). Germline V gene sequence: CDR1 MNHNS, CDR2 SASEGT. The CDR3 spans 14 residues. The germline V and J ends were trimmed by 2 bases and 8 bases, with 12 bases remaining between them. The CDR3 coding sequence is TGTGCCAGCAGTGAATTGGGGGCACGGGAAAAACTGTTTTTT. Its protein is CASSELGAREKLFF.